The 22 T cell receptor beta chains below all came from one sample that was sequenced in a study of response to subunit inactivated influenza vaccine. MiXCR, applied by TCRdb to the RT-PCR reads, yields one record per CDR3 protein. The table records 750,000 to 850,000 distinct CDR3 sequences, roughly 18% of them present only once. Sequenced here: PBMCs from blood, sampled roughly 5 days after vaccination. The source is a man aged 45-65 years who received an inactivated influenza vaccine.

The chain carries TRBV6-2 or TRBV6-3 and TRBJ1-2, with D perhaps TRBD1 (5 bases). The V end lost 6 bases, the J end lost 5 bases, and 19 bases lay between the germline ends. This CDR3 region has 15 residues. Per the germline V gene, CDR1 is MNHEY and CDR2 is SVGEGT. CDR3 region: CASRTRQISLYGYTF. The CDR3 region has the DNA TGTGCCAGCAGAACTCGACAGATCAGTCTTTATGGCTACACCTTC.

This chain uses TRBV4-2 with TRBJ2-1, with D possibly TRBD2 on 5 matching bases. Between the trimmed V and J ends, which lost 3 bases and 9 bases, there was a span of 18 bases. This CDR3 region has 15 residues. Per germline, CDR1 LGHNA and CDR2 YNFKEQ. CDR3 residues: CASSHRQLGEGEQFF. The CDR3 DNA is TGTGCCAGCAGCCATCGCCAATTGGGAGAAGGTGAGCAGTTCTTC.

The chain couples TRBV20-1 to TRBJ2-5, with a possible D match to TRBD2 (7 bases). V lost 5 bases and J 5 bases, leaving 21 bases between the germline ends. The CDR3 is 15 residues long. CDR1 and CDR2 (germline): DFQATT, SNEGSKA (reference sequence). The CDR3 sequence is CSALLIRGGRETQYF. The CDR3 DNA reads as TGCAGTGCTCTGCTGATTAGGGGGGGCCGGGAGACCCAGTACTTC.

This chain links TRBV5-5 with TRBJ1-5; perhaps TRBD1 as D (6 bases). The CDR3 is made up of 15 amino acids. CDR1 and CDR2 from the germline V gene are SGHKS and YYEKEE (reference sequence). V was shortened by 4 bases and J by 0 bases, with 11 bases between the two germline ends. The CDR3 loop reads CASSRAGDSNQPQHF. CDR3 sequence (DNA): TGTGCCAGCAGCAGAGCAGGGGATAGCAATCAGCCCCAGCATTTT.

V usage is TRBV2 and J usage is TRBJ2-3; 8 bases line up with TRBD1. The trim removed 2 bases at V and 8 bases at J, leaving 6 bases unmatched. The CDR3 has 14 amino acids. Germline CDR1 reads SNHLY; CDR2 reads FYNNEI. CDR3 loop: CASSETQGAVTQYF. The CDR3, as DNA: TGTGCCAGCAGTGAAACGCAGGGGGCTGTTACGCAGTATTTT.

This rearrangement joins TRBV21-1 to TRBJ2-7. TRBV21-1 is tagged as a pseudogene. The CDR3 consists of 14 residues. The CDR3 DNA reads as TGTGCCAGCAGCAAAAAGCGGGACTGCTACGAGCAGTACTTC. Its protein is CASSKKRDCYEQYF.

The chain couples TRBV12-3 or TRBV12-4 to TRBJ1-3; D uncertain. The ends were cut back, 5 bases at V and 4 bases at J, with 12 bases in the middle. This CDR3 has 14 residues. Written as DNA, the CDR3 is TGTGCCAGCAGTCGGGGTCTCTTGGGAAACACCATATATTTT. Translating it yields CASSRGLLGNTIYF.

This clonotype was recorded at least ten times. This sequence joins TRBV12-3 or TRBV12-4 and TRBJ2-1; D possibly corresponds to TRBD2 (5 bases). V lost 6 bases to trimming and J lost 8 bases, with 11 bases between them. This CDR3 comprises 12 residues. The CDR3 DNA sequence: TGTGCCAGCAGGTCAGAGCGGTATGAGCAGTTCTTC. Its protein product is CASRSERYEQFF.

Only a few counts were recorded for this clonotype. The chain combines TRBV24-1 with TRBJ2-1; 7 bases align to TRBD2. Germline V gives CDR1 KGHDR, CDR2 SFDVKD. Germline trimming cut 2 bases from V and 7 bases from J; bases unmatched to any gene: 13. The CDR3 is 17 amino acids. In DNA, the CDR3 is TGTGCCACCAGTGATTGGGCCCGGGGCGGGAGCCTTAATGAGCAGTTCTTC. Translation gives CATSDWARGGSLNEQFF.

The sample holds many counts of this clonotype. V and J are TRBV20-1 and TRBJ2-5, with D tentatively TRBD1 or TRBD2 (5 bases each). This CDR3 spans 18 amino acids. CDR1 is DFQATT and CDR2 is SNEGSKA in the germline V gene (reference sequence). Trimming cost V 5 bases and J 2 bases, with 27 bases left between them. The CDR3 DNA reads as TGCAGTGCTTTATTCCCCCTCTTGGGGGACCGAAGTCAAGAGACCCAGTACTTC. This gives the protein CSALFPLLGDRSQETQYF.

The J gene is TRBJ2-3, the V gene TRBV5-1; possibly TRBD1 for D (6 bases). V lost 7 bases, J lost 0 bases, and 12 bases lay in between. Germline V CDR1 and CDR2: SGHRS, YFSETQ. The CDR3 spans 14 residues. In DNA, the CDR3 is TGCGCCAGCCACGGGACACTCAGCACAGATACGCAGTATTTT. Amino acids: CASHGTLSTDTQYF.

The table lists this clonotype with many counts. The V gene is TRBV5-1, the J gene TRBJ2-3, with a possible D match to TRBD2 (6 bases). Germline CDR1 and CDR2: SGHRS and YFSETQ. CDR3 size: 14 residues. The V gene lost 5 bases and the J gene lost 0 bases, with 10 bases spanning the gap. CDR3 DNA: TGCGCCAGCAGGAGCGGACTAAGCACAGATACGCAGTATTTT. Amino acids: CASRSGLSTDTQYF.

The V and J genes are TRBV9 and TRBJ2-1; 8 nucleotides align to TRBD1. The CDR3 has 12 amino acids. Losses at the gene ends were 0 bases for V and 10 bases for J; bases not matched to a gene: 0. Looked up from germline, CDR1 is SGDLS and CDR2 is YYNGEE. CDR3 nucleotide sequence: TGTGCCAGCAGCGTAGGGACAGGGGAGCAGTTCTTC. Its protein is CASSVGTGEQFF.

V and J are TRBV4-3 and TRBJ2-2; 9 positions agree with TRBD1. There are 15 residues in the CDR3. V was clipped by 9 bases and J by 5 bases; unmatched bases: 10. Per the germline V gene, CDR1 is LGHNA and CDR2 is YSLEER. The CDR3 coding sequence is TGCGCCAGTACAAATCGACAGGGGGAGACCGGGGAGCTGTTTTTT. This codes for CASTNRQGETGELFF.

The chain joins TRBV12-3 or TRBV12-4 to TRBJ1-2; the D gene is possibly TRBD1 (6 bases). The V end was cut by 6 bases, the J end by 4 bases, with 15 bases between. The CDR3 totals 14 residues. CDR3 in DNA: TGTGCCAGCAGCCAAATAGACAGGCCCTATGGCTACACCTTC. This gives the protein CASSQIDRPYGYTF.

The V gene is TRBV4-3, the J gene TRBJ2-3, with TRBD2 matching 9 bases. Germline CDR1 and CDR2: LGHNA and YSLEER. After removal of 3 bases from V and 8 bases from J, the junction contained 15 bases not matched to a gene. The CDR3 spans 17 residues. The CDR3, as DNA: TGCGCCAGCAGCCAGGCCGTAGCGGGGGAGGCGCTGGGTACGCAGTATTTT. As protein: CASSQAVAGEALGTQYF.

The J gene is TRBJ2-2, the V gene TRBV11-1; 9 nucleotides match TRBD1. The CDR3 loop spans 19 amino acids. Trimming at V came to 6 bases and at J to 0 bases, leaving 14 bases not matched to a gene. Germline lookup yields CDR1 SGHAT and CDR2 FQDESV (reference sequence). The CDR3 spells CASSYRQGGNPANTGELFF. In DNA form, the CDR3 reads TGTGCCAGCAGTTACCGACAGGGGGGCAACCCAGCGAACACCGGGGAGCTGTTTTTT.

V is TRBV7-2 and J is TRBJ1-5, with D maybe TRBD1 (6 bases). The V and J ends lost 6 bases and 7 bases respectively, with 10 bases between them. This CDR3 is 12 amino acids long. CDR1 is SGHTA, CDR2 FQGNSA, per germline. CDR3 nucleotide sequence: TGTGCCAGCAGTAGCCAGGGGCAGCCCCAGCATTTT. Translated, it gives CASSSQGQPQHF.

This clonotype has just a few counts. The chain carries TRBV7-2 and TRBJ1-6; perhaps TRBD1 as D (6 bases). Deletions cut 1 base from V and 6 bases from J, with 13 bases between. CDR1 and CDR2 from the germline V gene are SGHTA and FQGNSA. The CDR3 loop spans 16 amino acids. The CDR3 spells CASSLDGGGLNSPLHF. The DNA of the CDR3 is TGTGCCAGCAGCTTAGACGGGGGGGGCCTTAATTCACCCCTCCACTTT.

This clonotype turned up a few times. The J gene is TRBJ2-7, the V gene TRBV3-1; D may be TRBD2 (6 bases). Between the trimmed V and J ends, which lost 1 base and 2 bases, there was a span of 12 bases. This CDR3 has 15 amino acids. The V gene's germline CDR1 is LGHDT and CDR2 YNNKEL (reference sequence). The CDR3 here is CASSQAGTATYEQYF. The CDR3 bases are TGTGCCAGCAGCCAAGCCGGGACTGCAACCTACGAGCAGTACTTC.

This clonotype came up a few times. The chain links TRBV5-1 to TRBJ2-7, with 11 bases matching TRBD1. The V gene's germline CDR1 is SGHRS and CDR2 YFSETQ. The CDR3 is made up of 17 amino acids. V lost 4 bases and J lost 3; bases outside the gene matches: 12. The CDR3, as DNA: TGCGCCAGCAGCAGTCTTAACTTGGGACAGGGGGGCTACGAGCAGTACTTC. Amino acids: CASSSLNLGQGGYEQYF.

This clonotype was found a few times. The V gene is TRBV4-3, the J gene TRBJ2-4; D may correspond to TRBD1 or TRBD2 (5 bases each). This CDR3 has 18 residues. The germline V gene encodes CDR1 LGHNA and CDR2 YSLEER. The germline V and J ends were trimmed by 0 bases and 0 bases, with 15 bases remaining between them. CDR3 coding DNA: TGCGCCAGCAGCCAAGACCCTACAAGAGGGGTAGCCAAAAACATTCAGTACTTC. It yields the protein CASSQDPTRGVAKNIQYF.